The rows below give T cell receptor beta chains drawn from one sample of a study of T-cell reconstitution after alpha-beta-depleted transplantation in children. TCRdb reprocessed the PCR reads via MiXCR and lists one record per CDR3 protein. Among about 440,000 distinct CDR3 sequences, approximately 42% were seen once, and the ten largest hold under 35%. The material sequenced was PBMCs, taken before TCRalphabeta/CD19-depleted stem cell transplant. These receptors were taken from a girl aged 2 to 9 with aplastic anemia, due to receive a stem cell transplant. Both conserved end residues are part of each CDR3. Fields, in order: J gene, V gene, clone size, D gene, CDR3 protein, CDR3 DNA. A D gene is named only where the DNA matches it firmly. Some rows have no size entry. The others give once, few or many, or a class for an expanded clone.

J gene: TRBJ2-1
V gene: TRBV7-9
clone size: -
D gene: TRBD2
CDR3 protein: CASSLPAGRGNEQFF
CDR3 DNA: TGTGCCAGCAGCTTACCCGCCGGGCGGGGGAATGAGCAGTTCTTC

J gene: TRBJ2-1
V gene: TRBV29-1
clone size: -
D gene: TRBD2
CDR3 protein: CSGELAGRGVNEQFF
CDR3 DNA: TGCAGCGGGGAGTTAGCGGGAAGGGGGGTCAATGAGCAGTTCTTC

J gene: TRBJ2-5
V gene: TRBV5-5
clone size: few
D gene: -
CDR3 protein: CASSSWAFDQETQYF
CDR3 DNA: TGTGCCAGCAGCTCGTGGGCGTTTGACCAAGAGACCCAGTACTTC

J gene: TRBJ2-6
V gene: TRBV20-1
clone size: many
D gene: TRBD1
CDR3 protein: CSARPRIGTGVSGANVLTF
CDR3 DNA: TGCAGTGCTAGACCCCGGATTGGGACAGGGGTTTCAGGGGCCAACGTCCTGACTTTC

J gene: TRBJ1-1
V gene: TRBV7-9
clone size: -
D gene: -
CDR3 protein: CASRPGTAEAFF
CDR3 DNA: TGTGCCAGCCGCCCGGGCACGGCTGAAGCTTTCTTT

J gene: TRBJ2-7
V gene: TRBV5-1
clone size: -
D gene: -
CDR3 protein: CASSLGFGTYEQYF
CDR3 DNA: TGCGCCAGCAGCTTGGGCTTCGGAACCTACGAGCAGTACTTC

J gene: TRBJ2-1
V gene: TRBV7-2
clone size: -
D gene: -
CDR3 protein: CASSLDSLGNEQFF
CDR3 DNA: TGTGCCAGCAGCTTAGACAGCCTTGGGAATGAGCAGTTCTTC

J gene: TRBJ2-2
V gene: TRBV2
clone size: -
D gene: -
CDR3 protein: CAASGLRHGELFF
CDR3 DNA: TGTGCCGCCTCGGGGTTGCGTCACGGGGAGCTGTTTTTT

J gene: TRBJ2-6
V gene: TRBV5-5
clone size: few
D gene: -
CDR3 protein: CASGWGQGESGANVLTF
CDR3 DNA: TGTGCCAGCGGGTGGGGACAAGGGGAATCTGGGGCCAACGTCCTGACTTTC

J gene: TRBJ2-1
V gene: TRBV7-3
clone size: -
D gene: TRBD2
CDR3 protein: CASSYGSTGGDNEQFF
CDR3 DNA: TGTGCCAGCAGCTACGGTTCGACGGGGGGGGACAATGAGCAGTTCTTC

J gene: TRBJ2-7
V gene: TRBV28
clone size: few
D gene: TRBD1
CDR3 protein: CASTPDRIYEQYF
CDR3 DNA: TGTGCCAGCACCCCGGACAGGATCTACGAGCAGTACTTC

J gene: TRBJ2-7
V gene: TRBV12-3/TRBV12-4
clone size: few
D gene: -
CDR3 protein: CASSWGTSNYEQYF
CDR3 DNA: TGTGCCAGCAGTTGGGGGACTTCCAACTACGAGCAGTACTTC

J gene: TRBJ2-6
V gene: TRBV15
clone size: -
D gene: -
CDR3 protein: CATSRVEGMGANVLTF
CDR3 DNA: TGTGCCACCAGCAGAGTCGAGGGTATGGGGGCCAACGTCCTGACTTTC

J gene: TRBJ2-5
V gene: TRBV20-1
clone size: -
D gene: TRBD2
CDR3 protein: CSPEPGLYDETQYF
CDR3 DNA: TGCAGTCCTGAACCGGGACTATACGATGAGACCCAGTACTTC

J gene: TRBJ2-2
V gene: TRBV12-3/TRBV12-4
clone size: -
D gene: -
CDR3 protein: CASSSTGQGARTGELFF
CDR3 DNA: TGTGCCAGCAGTTCCACCGGGCAGGGTGCCAGGACCGGGGAGCTGTTTTTT

J gene: TRBJ2-5
V gene: TRBV28
clone size: -
D gene: -
CDR3 protein: CASARPGNKETQYF
CDR3 DNA: TGTGCCAGCGCGCGTCCAGGAAACAAAGAGACCCAGTACTTC

J gene: TRBJ2-2
V gene: TRBV6-1
clone size: -
D gene: -
CDR3 protein: CASSVDRNTNTGELFF
CDR3 DNA: TGTGCCAGCAGCGTGGACAGAAACACGAACACCGGGGAGCTGTTTTTT

J gene: TRBJ2-7
V gene: TRBV5-1
clone size: -
D gene: -
CDR3 protein: CASSLTNRIENEQYF
CDR3 DNA: TGCGCCAGCAGCTTGACTAACAGGATCGAGAACGAGCAGTACTTC

J gene: TRBJ1-5
V gene: TRBV6-1
clone size: -
D gene: -
CDR3 protein: CATSDRWNQPQHF
CDR3 DNA: TGTGCCACCTCTGACAGGTGGAATCAGCCCCAGCATTTT

J gene: TRBJ2-1
V gene: TRBV12-3/TRBV12-4
clone size: once
D gene: -
CDR3 protein: CASSRSRGLSHNEQFF
CDR3 DNA: TGTGCCAGCAGCCGTTCGCGAGGCCTCTCCCACAATGAGCAGTTCTTC

J gene: TRBJ2-7
V gene: TRBV7-2
clone size: many
D gene: TRBD1
CDR3 protein: CASSRGGQGSYEQYF
CDR3 DNA: TGTGCCAGCAGCAGAGGGGGACAGGGCTCCTACGAGCAGTACTTC

J gene: TRBJ2-5
V gene: TRBV20-1
clone size: once
D gene: TRBD2
CDR3 protein: CSAARLAGGLETKYF
CDR3 DNA: TGCAGTGCCGCCAGGCTAGCGGGAGGGTTAGAGACCAAGTACTTC

J gene: TRBJ2-1
V gene: TRBV7-9
clone size: many
D gene: -
CDR3 protein: CASSSLGKEQFF
CDR3 DNA: TGTGCCAGCAGCTCCCTAGGGAAGGAGCAGTTCTTC

J gene: TRBJ2-5
V gene: TRBV28
clone size: few
D gene: TRBD1
CDR3 protein: CASSERQGEETQYF
CDR3 DNA: TGTGCCAGCAGCGAAAGGCAGGGGGAAGAGACCCAGTACTTC

J gene: TRBJ1-4
V gene: TRBV19
clone size: -
D gene: -
CDR3 protein: CASSIGQWNLEKLFF
CDR3 DNA: TGTGCCAGTAGTATAGGCCAGTGGAACTTAGAAAAACTGTTTTTT

J gene: TRBJ2-7
V gene: TRBV20-1
clone size: -
D gene: -
CDR3 protein: CSARALGVTGPEQYF
CDR3 DNA: TGCAGTGCTAGAGCCCTGGGGGTAACCGGGCCCGAGCAGTACTTC

J gene: TRBJ2-2
V gene: TRBV11-2
clone size: -
D gene: -
CDR3 protein: CASSLVMDPTGELFF
CDR3 DNA: TGTGCCAGCAGCTTAGTGATGGATCCCACCGGGGAGCTGTTTTTT

J gene: TRBJ1-2
V gene: TRBV7-8
clone size: -
D gene: -
CDR3 protein: CASSLLRDTSPAYGYTF
CDR3 DNA: TGTGCCAGCAGCCTACTTCGGGACACCTCCCCGGCGTATGGCTACACCTTC

J gene: TRBJ1-5
V gene: TRBV20-1
clone size: -
D gene: -
CDR3 protein: CSAQGSGPNSNQPQHF
CDR3 DNA: TGCAGTGCCCAGGGGTCCGGGCCTAATAGCAATCAGCCCCAGCATTTT

J gene: TRBJ1-5
V gene: TRBV27
clone size: -
D gene: -
CDR3 protein: CASSLGAFGQPQHF
CDR3 DNA: TGTGCCAGCAGTCTGGGGGCTTTCGGGCAGCCCCAGCATTTT

J gene: TRBJ2-7
V gene: TRBV15
clone size: -
D gene: -
CDR3 protein: CATSSRPFSYEQYF
CDR3 DNA: TGTGCCACCAGCAGTCGTCCGTTTTCCTACGAGCAGTACTTC

J gene: TRBJ2-1
V gene: TRBV5-1
clone size: -
D gene: -
CDR3 protein: CASSLEAGYNEQFF
CDR3 DNA: TGCGCCAGCAGCTTGGAGGCCGGCTACAATGAGCAGTTCTTC

J gene: TRBJ1-3
V gene: TRBV9
clone size: -
D gene: -
CDR3 protein: CASSGDGNTIYF
CDR3 DNA: TGTGCCAGCAGCGGTGATGGAAACACCATATATTTT

J gene: TRBJ2-5
V gene: TRBV4-1
clone size: -
D gene: -
CDR3 protein: CASSPQRGTVLEETQYF
CDR3 DNA: TGCGCCAGCAGTCCCCAACGCGGGACGGTTCTTGAAGAGACCCAGTACTTC

J gene: TRBJ2-1
V gene: TRBV18
clone size: few
D gene: -
CDR3 protein: CASSPDLNSYNEQFF
CDR3 DNA: TGTGCCAGCTCACCAGACCTTAATTCCTACAATGAGCAGTTCTTC

J gene: TRBJ1-5
V gene: TRBV7-2
clone size: -
D gene: -
CDR3 protein: CASSLSPLYGQPQHF
CDR3 DNA: TGTGCCAGCAGCTTAAGTCCTCTGTACGGTCAGCCCCAGCATTTT

J gene: TRBJ2-1
V gene: TRBV19
clone size: -
D gene: -
CDR3 protein: CASSNSRLHNEQFF
CDR3 DNA: TGTGCCAGTAGTAATAGCCGGCTACACAATGAGCAGTTCTTC

J gene: TRBJ2-3
V gene: TRBV20-1
clone size: -
D gene: TRBD1
CDR3 protein: CSTSGGATDTQYF
CDR3 DNA: TGCAGTACCTCAGGGGGCGCGACAGATACGCAGTATTTT

J gene: TRBJ1-1
V gene: TRBV5-1
clone size: few
D gene: TRBD1
CDR3 protein: CASSFGTGNTEAFF
CDR3 DNA: TGCGCCAGCAGCTTCGGGACAGGGAACACTGAAGCTTTCTTT

J gene: TRBJ2-5
V gene: TRBV20-1
clone size: few
D gene: -
CDR3 protein: CSAPQGTLETQYF
CDR3 DNA: TGCAGTGCTCCACAGGGAACCCTCGAGACCCAGTACTTC

J gene: TRBJ2-1
V gene: TRBV5-1
clone size: many
D gene: -
CDR3 protein: CASSGGVGEQFF
CDR3 DNA: TGCGCCAGCAGTGGGGGAGTGGGTGAGCAGTTCTTC

J gene: TRBJ2-5
V gene: TRBV29-1
clone size: -
D gene: -
CDR3 protein: CSVPDGPLETQYF
CDR3 DNA: TGCAGCGTTCCGGACGGCCCGCTAGAGACCCAGTACTTC

J gene: TRBJ2-1
V gene: TRBV5-1
clone size: -
D gene: -
CDR3 protein: CASSLSSGLLGEQFF
CDR3 DNA: TGCGCCAGCAGCTTGTCCAGCGGGTTGCTAGGTGAGCAGTTCTTC